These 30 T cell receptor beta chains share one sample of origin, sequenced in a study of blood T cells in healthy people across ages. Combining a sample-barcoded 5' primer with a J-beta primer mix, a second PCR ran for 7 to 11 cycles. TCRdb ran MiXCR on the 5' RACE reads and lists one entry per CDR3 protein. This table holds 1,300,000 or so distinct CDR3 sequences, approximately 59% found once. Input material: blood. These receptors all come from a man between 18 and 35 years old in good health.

CDR3 sequence: CATSRAGNQPQHF. The CDR3 DNA is TGTGCCACCAGCAGGGCGGGAAATCAGCCCCAGCATTTT. The V and J genes are TRBV24-1 and TRBJ1-5; tentatively, D is TRBD1 (5 bases). The V end lost 7 bases, the J end lost 4 bases, and 10 bases lay between the germline ends. Germline V CDR1 and CDR2: KGHDR, SFDVKD. This CDR3 contains 13 residues.

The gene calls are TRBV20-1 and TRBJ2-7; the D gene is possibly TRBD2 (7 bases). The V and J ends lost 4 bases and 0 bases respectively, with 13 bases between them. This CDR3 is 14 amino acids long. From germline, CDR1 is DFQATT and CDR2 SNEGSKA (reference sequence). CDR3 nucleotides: TGCAGTGCTACGTCGGGGGGCAGCTCCTACGAGCAGTACTTC. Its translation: CSATSGGSSYEQYF.

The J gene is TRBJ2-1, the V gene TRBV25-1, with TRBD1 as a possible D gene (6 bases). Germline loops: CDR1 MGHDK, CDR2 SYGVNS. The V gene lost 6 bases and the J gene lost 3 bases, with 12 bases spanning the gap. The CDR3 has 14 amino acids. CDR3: CASRETGNYNEQFF. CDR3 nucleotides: TGTGCCAGCAGAGAGACAGGTAACTACAATGAGCAGTTCTTC.

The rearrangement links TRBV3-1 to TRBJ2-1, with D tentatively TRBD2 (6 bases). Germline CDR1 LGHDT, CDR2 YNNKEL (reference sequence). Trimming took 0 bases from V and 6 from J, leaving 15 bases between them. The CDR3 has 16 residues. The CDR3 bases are TGTGCCAGCAGCCAAGAGGCAGCGGGTATGTTCAATGAGCAGTTCTTC. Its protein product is CASSQEAAGMFNEQFF.

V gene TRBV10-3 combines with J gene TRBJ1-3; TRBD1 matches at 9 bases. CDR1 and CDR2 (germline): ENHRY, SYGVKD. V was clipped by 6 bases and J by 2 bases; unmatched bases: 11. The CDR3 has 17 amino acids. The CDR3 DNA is TGTGCCATCAGCTACCAAAGGGACAGGGAGCCTGGAAACACCATATATTTT. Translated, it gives CAISYQRDREPGNTIYF.

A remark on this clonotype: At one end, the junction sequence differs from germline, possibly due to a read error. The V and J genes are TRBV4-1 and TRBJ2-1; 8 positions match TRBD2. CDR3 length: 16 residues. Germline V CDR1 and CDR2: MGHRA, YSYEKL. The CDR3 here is CASSLDTGGPSDEQFF. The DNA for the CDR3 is TGTGCCAGCAGCCTCGATACGGGGGGGCCCTCTGATGAGCAGTTCTTC.

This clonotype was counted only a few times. The CDR3 protein is CSVESGLAHEQYF. CDR3 bases: TGCAGCGTTGAAAGCGGCCTCGCCCACGAGCAGTACTTC. V usage is TRBV29-1 and J usage is TRBJ2-7, with D perhaps TRBD2 (5 bases). Trimming removed 2 bases at V and 5 bases at J, with 13 bases between. CDR3 length equals 13 residues. CDR1 and CDR2 (germline): SQVTM, ANQGSEA.

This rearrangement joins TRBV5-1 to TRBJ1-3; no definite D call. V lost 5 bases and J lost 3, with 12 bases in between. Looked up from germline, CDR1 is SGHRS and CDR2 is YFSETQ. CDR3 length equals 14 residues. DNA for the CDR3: TGCGCCAGCAGATTAGATGGATATGGAAACACCATATATTTT. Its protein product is CASRLDGYGNTIYF.

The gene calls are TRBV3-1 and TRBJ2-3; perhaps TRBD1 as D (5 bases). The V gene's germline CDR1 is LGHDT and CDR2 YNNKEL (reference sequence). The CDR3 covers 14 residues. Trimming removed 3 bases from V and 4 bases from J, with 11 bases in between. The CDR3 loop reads CASSHSGLADTQYF. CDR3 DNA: TGTGCCAGCAGCCATTCAGGGTTGGCAGATACGCAGTATTTT.

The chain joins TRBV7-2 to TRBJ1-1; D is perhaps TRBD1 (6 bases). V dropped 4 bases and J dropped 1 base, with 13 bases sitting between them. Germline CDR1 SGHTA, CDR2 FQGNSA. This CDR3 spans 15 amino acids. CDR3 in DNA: TGTGCCAGCAGCTACCAGGGCAGGGGGAACACTGAAGCTTTCTTT. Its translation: CASSYQGRGNTEAFF.

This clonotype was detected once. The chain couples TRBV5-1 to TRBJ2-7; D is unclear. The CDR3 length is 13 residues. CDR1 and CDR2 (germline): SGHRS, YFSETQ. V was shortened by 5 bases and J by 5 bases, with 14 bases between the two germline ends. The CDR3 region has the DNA TGCGCCAGCAGACGCGGCTCGACCAACGAGCAGTACTTC. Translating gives CASRRGSTNEQYF.

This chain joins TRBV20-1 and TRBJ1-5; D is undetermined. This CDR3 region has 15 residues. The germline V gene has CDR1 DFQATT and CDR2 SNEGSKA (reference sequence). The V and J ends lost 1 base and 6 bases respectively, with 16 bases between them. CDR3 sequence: CSARVRGTGSQPQHF. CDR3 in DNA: TGCAGTGCTAGAGTTCGGGGAACGGGTAGTCAGCCCCAGCATTTT.

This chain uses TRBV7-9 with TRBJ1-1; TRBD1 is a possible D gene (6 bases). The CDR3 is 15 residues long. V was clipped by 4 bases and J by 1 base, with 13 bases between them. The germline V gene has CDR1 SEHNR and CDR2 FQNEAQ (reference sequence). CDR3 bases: TGTGCCAGCAGCTCTTCGACAGGCGAGAACACTGAAGCTTTCTTT. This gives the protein CASSSSTGENTEAFF.

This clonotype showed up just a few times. Here the CDR3 reads CASSFGCREHGELFF. The CDR3 coding sequence is TGTGCCAGCAGTTTCGGTTGCAGGGAGCACGGGGAGCTGTTTTTT. V gene TRBV6-2 or TRBV6-3 combines with J gene TRBJ2-2; D possibly uses TRBD1 or TRBD2 (5 bases each). V lost 4 bases and J 7 bases, leaving 16 bases between the germline ends. Germline V gene data show CDR1 as MNHEY and CDR2 as SVGEGT. The CDR3 runs 15 residues.

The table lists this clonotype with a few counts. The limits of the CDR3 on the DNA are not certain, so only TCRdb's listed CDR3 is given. The CDR3 reads CASSKYACTDTQYF. This chain links TRBV21-1 with TRBJ2-3. TRBV21-1 is reported as a pseudogene. From its first to its last residue, the CDR3 has 14 amino acids.

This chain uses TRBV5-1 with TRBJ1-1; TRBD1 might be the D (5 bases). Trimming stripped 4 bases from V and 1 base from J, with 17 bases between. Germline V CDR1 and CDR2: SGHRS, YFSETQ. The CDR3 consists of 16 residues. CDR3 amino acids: CASSRGRAGGNTEAFF. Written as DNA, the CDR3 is TGCGCCAGCAGCCGGGGACGGGCCGGTGGGAACACTGAAGCTTTCTTT.

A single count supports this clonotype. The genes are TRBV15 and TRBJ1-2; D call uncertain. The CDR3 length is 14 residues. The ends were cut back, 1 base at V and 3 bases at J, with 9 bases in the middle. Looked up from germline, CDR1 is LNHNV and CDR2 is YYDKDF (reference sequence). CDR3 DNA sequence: TGTGCCACCAGCAGAGGAGGAACGGACTATGGCTACACCTTC. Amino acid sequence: CATSRGGTDYGYTF.

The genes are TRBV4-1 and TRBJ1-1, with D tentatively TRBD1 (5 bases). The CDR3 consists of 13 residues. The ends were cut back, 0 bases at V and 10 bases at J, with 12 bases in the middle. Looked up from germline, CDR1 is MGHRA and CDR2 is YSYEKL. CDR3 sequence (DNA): TGCGCCAGCAGCCAAGAGGGGGGGTCTGTAGCTTTCTTT. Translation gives CASSQEGGSVAFF.

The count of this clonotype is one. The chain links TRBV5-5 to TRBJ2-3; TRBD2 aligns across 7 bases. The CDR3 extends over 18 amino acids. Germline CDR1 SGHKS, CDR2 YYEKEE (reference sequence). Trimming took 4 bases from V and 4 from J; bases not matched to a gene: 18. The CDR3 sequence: CASSPTPLNQRGSDTQYF. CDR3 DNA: TGTGCCAGCAGCCCGACCCCATTGAACCAGCGGGGTTCAGATACGCAGTATTTT.

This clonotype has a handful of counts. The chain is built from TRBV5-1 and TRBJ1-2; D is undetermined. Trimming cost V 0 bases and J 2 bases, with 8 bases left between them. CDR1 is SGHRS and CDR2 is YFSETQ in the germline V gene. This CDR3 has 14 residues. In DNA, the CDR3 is TGCGCCAGCAGCTTGGAGTCAGCGAACTATGGCTACACCTTC. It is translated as CASSLESANYGYTF.

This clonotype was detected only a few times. The CDR3 spells CSGGTVNTEAFF. As DNA, the CDR3 is TGCAGCGGGGGGACGGTGAACACTGAAGCTTTCTTT. The chain is built from TRBV29-1 and TRBJ1-1; D might be TRBD1 (5 bases). The V end was cut by 7 bases, the J end by 0 bases, with 9 bases between. CDR1 is SQVTM, CDR2 ANQGSEA, per germline. The CDR3 spans 12 residues.

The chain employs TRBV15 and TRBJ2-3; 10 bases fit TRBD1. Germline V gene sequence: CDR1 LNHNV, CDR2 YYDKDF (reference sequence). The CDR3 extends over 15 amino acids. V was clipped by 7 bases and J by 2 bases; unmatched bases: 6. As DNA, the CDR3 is TGTGCCACCAAGGGACAGGGGAGAGACACAGATACGCAGTATTTT. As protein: CATKGQGRDTDTQYF. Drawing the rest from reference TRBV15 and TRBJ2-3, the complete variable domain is DAMVIQNPRYQVTQFGKPVTLSCSQTLNHNVMYWYQQKSSQAPKLLFHYYDKDFNNEADTPDNFQSRRPNTSFCFLDIRSPGLGDTAMYLCATKGQGRDTDTQYFGPGTRLTVL.

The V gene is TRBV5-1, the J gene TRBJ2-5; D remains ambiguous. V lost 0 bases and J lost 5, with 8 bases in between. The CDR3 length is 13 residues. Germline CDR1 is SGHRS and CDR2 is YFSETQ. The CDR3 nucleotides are TGCGCCAGCAGCTTGGATGCGGTTGAGACCCAGTACTTC. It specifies CASSLDAVETQYF.

CDR3 protein: CATSDPKRSGTDTQYF. CDR3 coding DNA: TGTGCCACCAGTGATCCTAAGCGTTCGGGAACAGATACGCAGTATTTT. V gene TRBV24-1 combines with J gene TRBJ2-3; possible D gene TRBD2, 5 bases. This CDR3 has 16 amino acids. Per germline, CDR1 KGHDR and CDR2 SFDVKD. With 3 bases removed from V and 3 bases from J, the gap between germline ends came to 15 bases.

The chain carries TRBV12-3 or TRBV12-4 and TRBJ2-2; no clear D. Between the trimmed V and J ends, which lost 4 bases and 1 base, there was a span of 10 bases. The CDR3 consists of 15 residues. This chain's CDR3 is CASSSPYRNTGELFF. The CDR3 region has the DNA TGTGCCAGCAGTTCCCCGTACAGGAACACCGGGGAGCTGTTTTTT.

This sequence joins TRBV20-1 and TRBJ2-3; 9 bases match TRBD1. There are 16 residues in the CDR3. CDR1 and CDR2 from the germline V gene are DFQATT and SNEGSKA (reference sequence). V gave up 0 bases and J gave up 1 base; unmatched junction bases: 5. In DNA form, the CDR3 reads TGCAGTGCTAGAGAGGACAGGACAGGGGGCACAGATACGCAGTATTTT. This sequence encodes CSAREDRTGGTDTQYF.

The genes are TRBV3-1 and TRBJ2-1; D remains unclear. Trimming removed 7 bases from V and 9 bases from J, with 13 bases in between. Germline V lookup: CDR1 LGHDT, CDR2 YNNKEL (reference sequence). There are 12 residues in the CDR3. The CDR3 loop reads CASIARKGEQFF. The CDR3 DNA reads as TGTGCCAGCATCGCCAGGAAGGGTGAGCAGTTCTTC.

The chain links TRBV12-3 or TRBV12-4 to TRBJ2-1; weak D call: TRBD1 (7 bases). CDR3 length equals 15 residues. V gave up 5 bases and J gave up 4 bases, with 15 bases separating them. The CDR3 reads CASSPIRGVYNEQFF. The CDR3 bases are TGTGCCAGCAGTCCTATCAGGGGGGTATACAATGAGCAGTTCTTC.

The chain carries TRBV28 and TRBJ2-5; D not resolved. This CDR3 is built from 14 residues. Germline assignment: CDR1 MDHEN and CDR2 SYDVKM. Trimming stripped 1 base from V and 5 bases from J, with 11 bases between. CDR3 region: CASSLLSGEETQYF. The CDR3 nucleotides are TGTGCCAGCAGTTTATTGTCTGGAGAGGAGACCCAGTACTTC.

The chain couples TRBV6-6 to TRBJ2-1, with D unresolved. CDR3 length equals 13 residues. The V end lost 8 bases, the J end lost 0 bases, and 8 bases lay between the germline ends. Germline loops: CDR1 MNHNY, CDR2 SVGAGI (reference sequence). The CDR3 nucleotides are TGTGCCAGCGTGGGTGACTCCTACAATGAGCAGTTCTTC. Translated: CASVGDSYNEQFF.